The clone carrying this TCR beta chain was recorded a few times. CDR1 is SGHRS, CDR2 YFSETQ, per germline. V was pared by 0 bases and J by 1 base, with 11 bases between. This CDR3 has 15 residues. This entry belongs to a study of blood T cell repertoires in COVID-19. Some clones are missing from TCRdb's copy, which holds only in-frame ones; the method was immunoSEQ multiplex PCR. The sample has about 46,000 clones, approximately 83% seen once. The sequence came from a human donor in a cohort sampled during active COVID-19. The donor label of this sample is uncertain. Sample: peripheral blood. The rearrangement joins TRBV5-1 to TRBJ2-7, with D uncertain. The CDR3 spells CASSLAFSRSYEQYF. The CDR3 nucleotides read TGCGCCAGCAGCTTGGCCTTTAGCCGTTCCTACGAGCAGTACTTC.